A single sample is the source of the 28 T cell receptor beta chains below, sequenced in a study of T cells in Graves' hyperthyroidism and ophthalmopathy. Amplified TCR beta CDR3 regions derived from RNA transcripts. The TCR CDR3 was amplified in a first-round RT-PCR using the HTBI primer set. TCRdb recomputed calls from the multiplex PCR reads with MiXCR, one row per CDR3 protein. The sample holds 90,000 to 120,000 distinct CDR3 sequences, about 16% seen once. Sequenced material: blood. The receptors come from a woman between 45 and 60 years old with Graves' hyperthyroidism.

The chain carries TRBV19 and TRBJ1-5; 8 nucleotides align to TRBD1. V lost 7 bases to trimming and J lost 1 base; unmatched junction nucleotides: 6. Germline lookup yields CDR1 LNHDA and CDR2 SQIVND (reference sequence). CDR3 size: 15 residues. For the CDR3, the DNA is TGTGCCAGTATCGGACAGGGAATGAGCAATCAGCCCCAGCATTTT. This codes for CASIGQGMSNQPQHF. Together with reference TRBV19 and TRBJ1-5, the CDR3 gives the full variable domain: DGGITQSPKYLFRKEGQNVTLSCEQNLNHDAMYWYRQDPGQGLRLIYYSQIVNDFQKGDIAEGYSVSREKKESFPLTVTSAQKNPTAFYLCASIGQGMSNQPQHFGDGTRLSIL.

V gene TRBV2 combines with J gene TRBJ2-5, with D maybe TRBD2 (5 bases). CDR1 and CDR2 (germline): SNHLY, FYNNEI. The ends were cut back, 1 base at V and 5 bases at J, with 8 bases in the middle. CDR3 length: 13 amino acids. DNA of the CDR3: TGTGCCAGCAGTGAAGGGGGAGAGGAGACCCAGTACTTC. Translation gives CASSEGGEETQYF.

This clonotype was detected many times. This chain links TRBV18 with TRBJ1-5; the match to TRBD1 covers 12 bases. J gave up 2 bases and V 5 bases, and 7 bases lay outside the gene matches. The CDR3 totals 17 residues. CDR1 and CDR2 from the germline V gene are KGHSH and LQKENI. The chain's CDR3 is CASSDRDRGPGNQPQHF. For the CDR3, the DNA is TGTGCCAGCTCAGACCGGGACAGGGGGCCGGGCAATCAGCCCCAGCATTTT.

This clonotype appeared many times. The chain carries TRBV20-1 and TRBJ1-4; 9 bases agree with TRBD1. From germline, CDR1 is DFQATT and CDR2 SNEGSKA (reference sequence). The CDR3 spans 15 residues. Here the CDR3 reads CSAVEQGAKDEKLFF. CDR3 DNA: TGCAGCGCCGTAGAACAGGGGGCGAAGGATGAAAAACTGTTTTTT.

At least ten counts were recorded for this clonotype. The rearrangement joins TRBV12-3 or TRBV12-4 to TRBJ2-7; no firm D call. Trimming took 6 bases from V and 4 from J, leaving 7 bases between them. The CDR3 consists of 11 residues. The CDR3 DNA reads TGTGCCAGCAGCTACGGTTACGAGCAGTACTTC. Protein: CASSYGYEQYF.

This clonotype was seen repeatedly, ten times or more. This sequence joins TRBV7-2 and TRBJ1-5; D ambiguous. The germline gives CDR1 SGHTA, CDR2 FQGNSA. Deletions cut 3 bases from V and 7 bases from J, with 10 bases between. This CDR3 has 13 amino acids. The CDR3 region has the DNA TGTGCCAGCAGCTTGGGGATGGAGCAGCCCCAGCATTTT. Protein: CASSLGMEQPQHF.

CDR3 in amino acids: CASSLTGGFYNEQFF. The CDR3 DNA reads as TGTGCCAGCAGCTTAACTGGCGGATTTTACAATGAGCAGTTCTTC. The chain couples TRBV7-3 to TRBJ2-1, with D unclear. The CDR3 is 15 residues long. Deletions cut 0 bases from V and 4 bases from J, with 10 bases between. Germline V lookup: CDR1 SGHTA, CDR2 FQGTGA.

This clonotype was seen many times. V usage is TRBV19 and J usage is TRBJ1-1, with D maybe TRBD1 (6 bases). From germline, CDR1 is LNHDA and CDR2 SQIVND (reference sequence). Trimming took off 3 bases at V and 4 bases at J, with 21 bases between the two ends. The CDR3 has 17 amino acids. CDR3 sequence (DNA): TGTGCCAGTAGTATGATCCGGGACACCCGGCGGGGCACTGAAGCTTTCTTT. Amino acid sequence: CASSMIRDTRRGTEAFF.

This clonotype was detected a few times. This sequence joins TRBV7-9 and TRBJ1-5, with unresolved D. Trimming left V 3 bases short and J 9 bases short, with 12 bases between. CDR3 length equals 13 residues. CDR1 is SEHNR and CDR2 is FQNEAQ in the germline V gene (reference sequence). The CDR3, as DNA: TGTGCCAGCAGCTTTGCGGGCGGTCGGCCCCAGCATTTT. Translating gives CASSFAGGRPQHF.

The table lists this clonotype with many counts. The chain links TRBV6-1 to TRBJ1-2, with a weak D call TRBD1 (5 bases). Germline lookup yields CDR1 MNHNS and CDR2 SASEGT. The germline V and J ends were trimmed by 5 bases and 6 bases, with 19 bases remaining between them. The CDR3 runs 15 residues. The CDR3 nucleotides read TGTGCCAGCAGTTTCGAGGGCGGGAAGGGGAATGGCTACACCTTC. This codes for CASSFEGGKGNGYTF.

There are many counts of this clonotype. In DNA, the CDR3 is TGTGCCAGCACCGAGACGGGCGGGGGGTACAATGAGCAGTTCTTC. This sequence encodes CASTETGGGYNEQFF. The chain recombines TRBV27 with TRBJ2-1; 8 nucleotides align to TRBD2. The V gene end was trimmed by 7 bases and the J gene end by 4 bases; junction bases not matched to a gene: 9. The V gene's germline CDR1 is MNHEY and CDR2 SMNVEV (reference sequence). The CDR3 sequence is 15 residues long.

This clonotype was observed many times. This sequence joins TRBV27 and TRBJ1-2; 7 nucleotides agree with TRBD1. V was clipped by 5 bases and J by 3 bases; unmatched bases: 6. Per the germline V gene, CDR1 is MNHEY and CDR2 is SMNVEV (reference sequence). CDR3 size: 14 residues. As DNA, the CDR3 is TGTGCCAGCAGTCTTATCGGGACAGACTATGGCTACACCTTC. Translated, it gives CASSLIGTDYGYTF.

This clonotype was picked up many times. The chain combines TRBV29-1 with TRBJ2-1; 10 positions agree with TRBD2. The CDR3 is 15 amino acids. Germline lookup yields CDR1 SQVTM and CDR2 ANQGSEA. Trimming cost V 4 bases and J 3 bases; bases outside gene matches: 6. CDR3 coding DNA: TGCAGCGTTGGACTAGCGGGTGGGTTCTACAATGAGCAGTTCTTC. It yields the protein CSVGLAGGFYNEQFF.

Ten or more counts support this clonotype. V gene TRBV12-3 or TRBV12-4 combines with J gene TRBJ2-7; D might be TRBD2 (5 bases). The CDR3 has 13 residues. V was pared by 6 bases and J by 2 bases, with 11 bases between. DNA for the CDR3: TGTGCCAGCAGAGAGACTAAGGCCTACGAGCAGTACTTC. Protein sequence: CASRETKAYEQYF.

The chain employs TRBV11-2 and TRBJ2-1; D unclear. CDR3 length: 14 residues. Germline V gene sequence: CDR1 SGHAT, CDR2 FQNNGV. The ends were cut back, 0 bases at V and 10 bases at J, with 13 bases in the middle. This CDR3 reads CASSLDGASDEQFF. The CDR3 DNA reads as TGTGCCAGCAGCTTAGATGGAGCCTCGGACGAGCAGTTCTTC.

The chain employs TRBV9 and TRBJ2-5; 8 bases are shared with TRBD2. The CDR3 has 15 residues. Germline V gene lookup returns CDR1 SGDLS and CDR2 YYNGEE. With V trimmed by 1 base and J by 5 bases, 7 bases remained unmatched. The CDR3 reads CASSVQAGVWETQYF. The CDR3 nucleotides are TGTGCCAGCAGCGTACAAGCGGGAGTTTGGGAGACCCAGTACTTC.

This clonotype was seen more than once but under ten times. This chain joins TRBV28 and TRBJ1-6; D remains ambiguous. Trimming took off 6 bases at V and 8 bases at J, with 20 bases between the two ends. The CDR3 is made up of 16 amino acids. Germline CDR1 is MDHEN and CDR2 is SYDVKM. CDR3 protein: CASSYQGSPRDSPLHF. CDR3 bases: TGTGCCAGCAGCTATCAAGGGTCTCCTAGGGATTCACCCCTCCACTTT.

This clonotype was seen repeatedly, ten times or more. The CDR3 sequence: CASSEALRGASGYTF. The CDR3 DNA reads TGTGCCAGCAGTGAAGCGCTTCGGGGGGCGTCCGGCTACACCTTC. The rearrangement links TRBV6-1 to TRBJ1-2; D might be TRBD1 (6 bases). Trimming cost V 0 bases and J 8 bases, with 16 bases left between them. Germline CDR1 MNHNS, CDR2 SASEGT. The CDR3 is made up of 15 amino acids.

This clonotype was counted ten times or more. The rearrangement uses TRBV3-1 and TRBJ2-1; D is possibly TRBD2 (5 bases). CDR1 and CDR2 (germline): LGHDT, YNNKEL (reference sequence). This CDR3 comprises 17 residues. V lost 4 bases and J lost 0, with 16 bases in between. The CDR3 sequence is CASSRDTRISSYNEQFF. For the CDR3, the DNA is TGTGCCAGCAGCCGAGACACTAGGATAAGCTCCTACAATGAGCAGTTCTTC.

This clonotype appeared many times. V and J are TRBV7-2 and TRBJ2-2; TRBD2 is a possible D gene (5 bases). The V gene lost 7 bases and the J gene lost 4 bases, with 16 bases spanning the gap. CDR1 and CDR2 (germline): SGHTA, FQGNSA. The length of the CDR3 is 15 residues. The CDR3 DNA is TGTGCCAGCACCGGCGGGCAGGCGGGCACCGGGGAGCTGTTTTTT. Translating gives CASTGGQAGTGELFF.

This clonotype was seen repeatedly, ten times or more. V usage is TRBV7-9 and J usage is TRBJ1-4; D uncertain. Germline V gives CDR1 SEHNR, CDR2 FQNEAQ (reference sequence). The CDR3 length is 15 residues. Trimming left V 5 bases short and J 8 bases short, with 18 bases between. Here the CDR3 reads CASSPYLGRQEKLFF. CDR3 nucleotides: TGTGCCAGCAGCCCGTACCTGGGAAGACAAGAAAAACTGTTTTTT.

This clonotype occurred many times. The V and J genes are TRBV24-1 and TRBJ2-1; no reliable D call. Germline V lookup: CDR1 KGHDR, CDR2 SFDVKD. This CDR3 contains 14 residues. V shed 3 bases and J shed 4 bases, with 9 bases lying between them. CDR3 nucleotides: TGTGCCACCAGTGATCCTGGACGATACAATGAGCAGTTCTTC. Translation gives CATSDPGRYNEQFF.

The chain is built from TRBV19 and TRBJ1-2, with unresolved D. The CDR3 runs 14 residues. Germline CDR1 is LNHDA and CDR2 is SQIVND (reference sequence). V was trimmed by 5 bases and J by 5 bases, leaving 15 bases between them. CDR3 in DNA: TGTGCCAGTAGTCGGAAACACCGGGATTATGGCTACACCTTC. It encodes CASSRKHRDYGYTF.

This clonotype was detected ten times or more. The rearrangement joins TRBV20-1 to TRBJ2-2; TRBD1 matches at 8 bases. Germline V gene lookup returns CDR1 DFQATT and CDR2 SNEGSKA (reference sequence). J was trimmed by 0 bases and V by 6 bases; bases with no gene match: 9. The CDR3 covers 16 residues. The CDR3 nucleotides read TGCAGTGCCCCCGGGGCAGGGGGCACGAACACCGGGGAGCTGTTTTTT. Translating gives CSAPGAGGTNTGELFF.

The chain carries TRBV11-2 and TRBJ2-1, with 11 bases matching TRBD2. Germline CDR1 reads SGHAT; CDR2 reads FQNNGV. After removal of 5 bases from V and 12 bases from J, the junction contained 24 bases not matched to a gene. The CDR3 has 19 amino acids. The CDR3 DNA reads as TGTGCCAGCAGCCCCAATTATAGCGGGAGGGCCCTCGCCCATCTCCCGCAGTTCTTC. Translating gives CASSPNYSGRALAHLPQFF.

This clonotype was recorded many times. The chain is built from TRBV3-1 and TRBJ2-1, with D maybe TRBD1 (5 bases). V was trimmed by 4 bases and J by 2 bases, leaving 18 bases between them. The length of the CDR3 is 17 residues. Germline CDR1 and CDR2: LGHDT and YNNKEL (reference sequence). CDR3 residues: CASSPTPFDRTYNEQFF. CDR3 DNA: TGTGCCAGCAGCCCGACTCCCTTCGACAGAACCTACAATGAGCAGTTCTTC.

This clonotype was counted ten times or more. The V call is TRBV27, the J call TRBJ2-7; D unresolved. Germline V CDR1 and CDR2: MNHEY, SMNVEV (reference sequence). V was clipped by 0 bases and J by 3 bases, with 6 bases between them. The CDR3 is 13 amino acids. The CDR3 DNA reads as TGTGCCAGCAGTTTATCGATGGGCTACGAGCAGTACTTC. Translated: CASSLSMGYEQYF.

The genes are TRBV11-2 and TRBJ2-2; 9 positions agree with TRBD2. CDR3 length equals 15 residues. V shed 5 bases, J shed 8 bases, and the junction held 9 bases outside the gene matches. Germline values: CDR1 SGHAT, CDR2 FQNNGV. For the CDR3, the DNA is TGTGCCAGCAGCCCGTCTAGCGGGATAGTGGGGGAGCTGTTTTTT. Encoded protein: CASSPSSGIVGELFF. Drawing the rest from reference TRBV11-2 and TRBJ2-2, the complete variable domain is EAGVAQSPRYKIIEKRQSVAFWCNPISGHATLYWYQQILGQGPKLLIQFQNNGVVDDSQLPKDRFSAERLKGVDSTLKIQPAKLEDSAVYLCASSPSSGIVGELFFGEGSRLTVL.